The T cell receptor beta chain under discussion was sequenced for a study of blood T cell repertoires in COVID-19. As handled by the study authors: By means of reference gene primer amplification, nucleated cell counts were estimated. Assay: immunoSEQ multiplex PCR; the TCRdb copy retains only in-frame clones and omits some. V and J calls and clone size are given by that table; D and trimming were obtained from the DNA. This sample has about 300,000 clones, with nearly 90% found just once. The CDR3 sequence is 14 residues long. In germline, CDR1 is MNHEY, CDR2 SVGEGT. V trimming: 5 bases; J trimming: 6 bases; junction bases outside the gene matches: 9.

The chain couples TRBV6-2 or TRBV6-3 to TRBJ2-7, with TRBD1 matching over 8 bases. The material sequenced was peripheral blood. This clonotype was obtained from a woman in her twenties or thirties with COVID-19, enrolled during active disease. CDR3 region: CASSTRTGLGEQYF. As DNA, the CDR3 is TGTGCCAGCAGTACAAGGACAGGGTTGGGCGAGCAGTACTTC.